These 4 T cell receptor beta chains share one sample of origin, sequenced in a study of blood T cell repertoires in COVID-19. This table comes from immunoSEQ multiplex PCR, and its TCRdb copy is limited to in-frame clones, with some not included. The sample lists a few hundred thousand clones; roughly nine tenths were seen once. Sequencing input: peripheral blood. The receptors were sampled from a man younger than 35 with active or convalescent COVID-19.

The V call is TRBV6-6, the J call TRBJ2-1, with TRBD2 identical over 7 bases. The CDR3 runs 14 residues. V lost 6 bases, J lost 4 bases, and 6 bases stayed unmatched. Germline V gene lookup returns CDR1 MNHNY and CDR2 SVGAGI (reference sequence). CDR3: CASRLSSGYNEQFF. The CDR3 coding sequence is TGTGCCAGCAGGTTGTCTAGCGGATACAATGAGCAGTTCTTC.

This clone was counted between two and nine times. This sequence joins TRBV6-4 and TRBJ1-6; TRBD1 is a possible D gene (6 bases). This CDR3 region has 13 residues. Per the germline V gene, CDR1 is MRHNA and CDR2 is SNTAGT. V lost 2 bases, J lost 7 bases, and 6 bases lay in between. DNA of the CDR3: TGTGCCAGCAGTGACAGGGGGAATTCACCCCTCCACTTT. The encoded protein is CASSDRGNSPLHF.

This rearrangement joins TRBV10-2 to TRBJ2-3; D not certain. The CDR3 runs to 12 residues. V lost 7 bases, J lost 0 bases, and 5 bases lay in between. CDR1 WSHSY and CDR2 SAAADI come from the germline V gene. This CDR3 reads CASTQSTDTQYF. In DNA form, the CDR3 reads TGCGCCAGCACTCAGAGCACAGATACGCAGTATTTT.

The chain uses TRBV27 and TRBJ2-5, with a tentative D call TRBD2 (7 bases). Germline assignment: CDR1 MNHEY and CDR2 SMNVEV (reference sequence). V was trimmed by 6 bases and J by 6 bases, leaving 11 bases between them. The CDR3 is 12 amino acids. The DNA of the CDR3 is TGTGCCAGCAGGGCGGGGGCAAAGACCCAGTACTTC. Protein sequence: CASRAGAKTQYF.